Presented here are 21 T cell receptor beta chains from one specimen sequenced in a study of T cells after yellow fever vaccination. TCRdb re-called the 5' RACE reads with MiXCR, one entry per CDR3 protein. Of almost 600,000 distinct CDR3 sequences in the sample, 13% were seen once. The sample consisted of PBMCs, taken on the day of the yellow fever booster vaccination. The receptors derive from a man under 40 who received the YFV17D yellow fever vaccine.

This clonotype was found many times. V is TRBV7-2 and J is TRBJ2-3; D not certain. V gave up 6 bases and J gave up 2 bases, with 6 bases separating them. Germline V CDR1 and CDR2: SGHTA, FQGNSA. The CDR3 extends over 12 amino acids. The CDR3 loop reads CASRANTDTQYF. CDR3 DNA: TGTGCCAGCAGGGCTAACACAGATACGCAGTATTTT.

This chain joins TRBV7-2 and TRBJ2-5, with D uncertain. Germline lookup yields CDR1 SGHTA and CDR2 FQGNSA. V dropped 1 base and J dropped 5 bases, with 5 bases sitting between them. The CDR3 loop spans 12 amino acids. CDR3 bases: TGTGCCAGCAGCTTAGATTTGGAGACCCAGTACTTC. Translated, it gives CASSLDLETQYF.

The chain uses TRBV20-1 and TRBJ2-5, with D uncertain. The CDR3 loop spans 13 amino acids. Germline CDR1 reads DFQATT; CDR2 reads SNEGSKA (reference sequence). V was trimmed by 1 base and J by 2 bases, leaving 8 bases between them. In DNA form, the CDR3 reads TGCAGTGCTAGAGTACAGCCGCAAGAGACCCAGTACTTC. It yields the protein CSARVQPQETQYF.

The chain employs TRBV14 and TRBJ2-7; 8 bases align to TRBD2. The CDR3 is 15 residues long. Per germline, CDR1 SGHDN and CDR2 FVKESK. J gave up 3 bases and V 2 bases, and 6 bases lay outside the gene matches. For the CDR3, the DNA is TGTGCCAGCAGCCAAATTGGAAGCGGGAGCTACGAGCAGTACTTC. It translates to CASSQIGSGSYEQYF.

CDR3 sequence: CSAMTSDHTDTQYF. DNA of the CDR3: TGCAGTGCTATGACTAGCGATCACACAGATACGCAGTATTTT. The rearrangement uses TRBV20-1 and TRBJ2-3, with 8 nucleotides matching TRBD2. This CDR3 has 14 amino acids. V shed 4 bases and J 2 bases; nucleotides not matched to a gene: 5. The V gene's germline CDR1 is DFQATT and CDR2 SNEGSKA (reference sequence).

This clonotype has more than one count but fewer than ten. The chain employs TRBV12-3 or TRBV12-4 and TRBJ2-1; weak D call: TRBD2 (6 bases). Trimming took 5 bases from V and 9 from J, leaving 23 bases between them. The length of the CDR3 is 16 residues. The CDR3 loop reads CASSDPGRRMRGEQFF. The CDR3, as DNA: TGTGCCAGCAGTGACCCGGGACGGAGGATGCGGGGTGAGCAGTTCTTC.

The chain links TRBV29-1 to TRBJ2-5; D perhaps matches TRBD2 (6 bases). CDR1 is SQVTM and CDR2 is ANQGSEA in the germline V gene. The CDR3 is made up of 13 amino acids. Trimming took 6 bases from V and 5 from J, leaving 16 bases between them. In nucleotides, the CDR3 is TGCAGCGTAACAACGGGGGTCCCTGAGACCCAGTACTTC. As protein: CSVTTGVPETQYF.

The chain employs TRBV6-5 and TRBJ2-7, with TRBD1 identical over 8 bases. Germline assignment: CDR1 MNHEY and CDR2 SVGAGI. The CDR3 loop spans 15 amino acids. With 5 bases clipped from V and 3 bases from J, the junction kept 9 bases outside the gene matches. The CDR3 here is CASSTSTGAYYEQYF. In DNA, the CDR3 is TGTGCCAGCAGTACCTCGACAGGGGCCTACTACGAGCAGTACTTC.

There are many counts of this clonotype. The chain couples TRBV5-6 to TRBJ1-1; no reliable D call. The length of the CDR3 is 14 residues. Looked up from germline, CDR1 is SGHDT and CDR2 is YYEEEE. The germline V and J ends were trimmed by 4 bases and 3 bases, with 13 bases remaining between them. The CDR3 reads CASSPGPRDTEAFF. CDR3 sequence (DNA): TGTGCCAGCAGCCCAGGACCACGGGACACTGAAGCTTTCTTT.

This clonotype was seen more than once but under ten times. J is TRBJ2-5 and V is TRBV29-1; D perhaps matches TRBD1 (5 bases). Germline V lookup: CDR1 SQVTM, CDR2 ANQGSEA. V was cut by 2 bases and J by 5 bases, with 12 bases left in between. The CDR3 totals 13 residues. The CDR3, as DNA: TGCAGCGTTGAACCCCAGGGTAGGGAGACCCAGTACTTC. Its translation is CSVEPQGRETQYF.

This clonotype was picked up a small number of times. The chain recombines TRBV5-1 with TRBJ2-3, with 16 bases lining up with TRBD2. CDR1 SGHRS and CDR2 YFSETQ come from the germline V gene. V lost 3 bases and J lost 0; bases outside the gene matches: 1. This CDR3 has 17 residues. The CDR3: CASSWGLAGGSTDTQYF. In nucleotides, the CDR3 is TGCGCCAGCAGCTGGGGACTAGCGGGAGGGAGCACAGATACGCAGTATTTT.

The CDR3, as DNA: TGTGCCATCAGTGGGACAGGGGTGTTAGATACGCAGTATTTT. Translation: CAISGTGVLDTQYF. This sequence joins TRBV10-3 and TRBJ2-3, with 9 bases matching TRBD1. Per germline, CDR1 ENHRY and CDR2 SYGVKD. J was trimmed by 5 bases and V by 4 bases; bases with no gene match: 4. The CDR3 is 14 residues long.

The J gene is TRBJ2-7, the V gene TRBV5-1, with D possibly matching TRBD2 (6 bases). The CDR3 contains 13 residues. Germline CDR1 is SGHRS and CDR2 is YFSETQ. V was clipped by 7 bases and J by 0 bases, with 11 bases between them. In DNA form, the CDR3 reads TGCGCCAGCCAGGAGGGATCCTCCTACGAGCAGTACTTC. Its translation is CASQEGSSYEQYF.

The rearrangement joins TRBV5-1 to TRBJ2-1, with 13 bases fitting TRBD2. In germline, CDR1 is SGHRS, CDR2 YFSETQ. The V and J ends lost 1 base and 10 bases, in that order; junction bases with no gene match: 5. CDR3 length: 15 amino acids. CDR3 sequence reads: CASSLPRTSGREQFF. The CDR3 DNA is TGCGCCAGCAGCTTGCCCCGGACTAGCGGGAGAGAGCAGTTCTTC.

This clonotype has a handful of counts. This rearrangement joins TRBV5-1 to TRBJ2-1, with 8 bases aligning to TRBD2. V lost 0 bases to trimming and J lost 7 bases; unmatched junction nucleotides: 9. CDR3 size: 16 residues. The germline gives CDR1 SGHRS, CDR2 YFSETQ. CDR3: CASSLAGTSILNEQFF. In DNA, the CDR3 is TGCGCCAGCAGCTTGGCCGGGACTAGTATTTTAAATGAGCAGTTCTTC.

This clonotype was detected only a few times. V is TRBV3-1 and J is TRBJ1-1; a possible D gene is TRBD1 (6 bases). Germline lookup yields CDR1 LGHDT and CDR2 YNNKEL (reference sequence). CDR3 size: 15 residues. V lost 5 bases to trimming and J lost 0 bases, with 13 bases between them. DNA for the CDR3: TGTGCCAGCAGCTCCGGGGGGCAGATGAACACTGAAGCTTTCTTT. It codes for CASSSGGQMNTEAFF. Filled out from reference TRBV3-1 and TRBJ1-1, the complete variable domain reads DTAVSQTPKYLVTQMGNDKSIKCEQNLGHDTMYWYKQDSKKFLKIMFSYNNKELIINETVPNRFSPKSPDKAHLNLHINSLELGDSAVYFCASSSGGQMNTEAFFGQGTRLTVV.

Only a few counts were recorded for this clonotype. The chain joins TRBV28 to TRBJ2-1; D is uncertain. The CDR3 is 12 residues long. Germline values: CDR1 MDHEN, CDR2 SYDVKM. Trimming cost V 6 bases and J 9 bases, with 12 bases left between them. This CDR3 reads CASRLLYGEQFF. DNA of the CDR3: TGTGCCAGCAGACTACTCTATGGTGAGCAGTTCTTC.

The CDR3 protein is CASSFSATSGSPSGDTQYF. For the CDR3, the DNA is TGTGCCAGCAGCTTCAGCGCGACTAGCGGGTCACCCTCGGGTGATACGCAGTATTTT. V gene TRBV7-8 combines with J gene TRBJ2-3; TRBD2 aligns across 10 bases. Germline CDR1 reads SGHVS; CDR2 reads FQNEAQ. The CDR3 length is 19 residues. V shed 3 bases, J shed 6 bases, and the junction held 18 bases outside the gene matches. Together with reference TRBV7-8 and TRBJ2-3, the CDR3 gives the full variable domain: GAGVSQSPRYKVAKRGQDVALRCDPISGHVSLFWYQQALGQGPEFLTYFQNEAQLDKSGLPSDRFFAERPEGSVSTLKIQRTQQEDSAVYLCASSFSATSGSPSGDTQYFGPGTRLTVL.

This clonotype was counted a few times. The rearrangement uses TRBV5-1 and TRBJ2-3; 10 nucleotides line up with TRBD2. CDR3 length equals 15 residues. V lost 2 bases to trimming and J lost 2 bases; unmatched junction nucleotides: 2. Germline V gene lookup returns CDR1 SGHRS and CDR2 YFSETQ. CDR3 in DNA: TGCGCCAGCAGCTTCGGGACTAGCGACACAGATACGCAGTATTTT. It is translated as CASSFGTSDTDTQYF.

The gene calls are TRBV29-1 and TRBJ2-1; TRBD2 matches 10 bases. V dropped 6 bases and J dropped 6; count of bases not matched to a gene: 8. Germline loops: CDR1 SQVTM, CDR2 ANQGSEA. This CDR3 has 14 amino acids. The CDR3 DNA is TGCAGCGTAGTCCTAGCGGGAGTCGGCAATGAGCAGTTCTTC. As protein: CSVVLAGVGNEQFF.

This clonotype has only a few counts. The CDR3 coding sequence is TGTGCCAGCAGCTTACTCGCGGCGGATGAGCAGTTCTTC. As protein: CASSLLAADEQFF. The rearrangement links TRBV7-9 to TRBJ2-1; D remains unclear. The V gene lost 2 bases and the J gene lost 8 bases, with 10 bases spanning the gap. Germline V gene data show CDR1 as SEHNR and CDR2 as FQNEAQ (reference sequence). The length of the CDR3 is 13 residues. Together with reference TRBV7-9 and TRBJ2-1, the CDR3 gives the full variable domain: DTGVSQNPRHKITKRGQNVTFRCDPISEHNRLYWYRQTLGQGPEFLTYFQNEAQLEKSRLLSDRFSAERPKGSFSTLEIQRTEQGDSAMYLCASSLLAADEQFFGPGTRLTVL.